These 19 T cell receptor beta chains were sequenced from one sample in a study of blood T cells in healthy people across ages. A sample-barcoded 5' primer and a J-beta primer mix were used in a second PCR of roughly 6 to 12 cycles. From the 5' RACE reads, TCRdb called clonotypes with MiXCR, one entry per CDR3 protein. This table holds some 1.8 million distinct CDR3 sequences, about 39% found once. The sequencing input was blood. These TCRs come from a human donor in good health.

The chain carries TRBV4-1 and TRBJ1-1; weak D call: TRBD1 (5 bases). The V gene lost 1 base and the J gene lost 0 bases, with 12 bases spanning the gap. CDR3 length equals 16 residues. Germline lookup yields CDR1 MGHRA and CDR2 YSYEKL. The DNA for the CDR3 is TGCGCCAGCAGCCAAGCCTTGGGGGGGGTGAACACTGAAGCTTTCTTT. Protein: CASSQALGGVNTEAFF.

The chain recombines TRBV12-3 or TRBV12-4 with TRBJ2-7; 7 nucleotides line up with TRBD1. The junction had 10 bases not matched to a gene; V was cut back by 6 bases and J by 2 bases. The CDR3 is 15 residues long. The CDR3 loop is CASSRTRQGAYEQYF. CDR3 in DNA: TGTGCCAGCAGCCGGACCCGACAGGGTGCCTACGAGCAGTACTTC.

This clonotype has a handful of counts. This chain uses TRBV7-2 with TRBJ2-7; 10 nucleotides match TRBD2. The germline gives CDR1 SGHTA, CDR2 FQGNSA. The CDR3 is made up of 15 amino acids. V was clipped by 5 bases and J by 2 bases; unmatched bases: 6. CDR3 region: CASSHGLAATYEQYF. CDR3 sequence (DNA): TGTGCCAGCAGCCACGGACTAGCGGCAACCTACGAGCAGTACTTC.

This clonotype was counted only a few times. The DNA of the CDR3 is TGTGCCAGCTCTCAAGCGGGTGCAAACACCGGGGAGCTGTTTTTT. It yields the protein CASSQAGANTGELFF. The chain carries TRBV7-2 and TRBJ2-2; perhaps TRBD2 as D (6 bases). CDR1 is SGHTA and CDR2 is FQGNSA in the germline V gene. Trimming cost V 8 bases and J 2 bases, with 15 bases left between them. The CDR3 spans 15 residues.

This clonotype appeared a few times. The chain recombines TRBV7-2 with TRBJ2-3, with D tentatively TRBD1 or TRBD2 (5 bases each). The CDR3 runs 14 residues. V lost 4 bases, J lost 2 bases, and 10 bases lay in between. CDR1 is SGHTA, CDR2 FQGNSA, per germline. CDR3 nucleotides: TGTGCCAGCAGCTCGGGGCGGTACACAGATACGCAGTATTTT. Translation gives CASSSGRYTDTQYF.

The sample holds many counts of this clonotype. CDR3 in amino acids: CASSEDNSYNEQFF. Written as DNA, the CDR3 is TGTGCCAGCAGTGAGGACAACTCCTACAATGAGCAGTTCTTC. The J gene is TRBJ2-1, the V gene TRBV6-4; TRBD1 might be the D (5 bases). The length of the CDR3 is 14 residues. CDR1 MRHNA and CDR2 SNTAGT come from the germline V gene. V lost 3 bases and J lost 0, with 6 bases in between.

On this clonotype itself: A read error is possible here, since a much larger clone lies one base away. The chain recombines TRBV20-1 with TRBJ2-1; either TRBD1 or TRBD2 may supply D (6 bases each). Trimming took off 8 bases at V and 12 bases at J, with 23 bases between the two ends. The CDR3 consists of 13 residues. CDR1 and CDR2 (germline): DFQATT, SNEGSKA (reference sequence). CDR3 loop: CSMQGRLGDGQFF. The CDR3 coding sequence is TGCAGTATGCAGGGGAGGTTAGGGGATGGGCAGTTCTTC.

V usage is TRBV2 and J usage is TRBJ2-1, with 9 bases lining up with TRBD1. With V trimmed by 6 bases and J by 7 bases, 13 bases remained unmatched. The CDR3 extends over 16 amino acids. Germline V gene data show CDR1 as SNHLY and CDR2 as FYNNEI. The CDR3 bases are TGTGCCAGCAGCGTGGAACAGGGGGCGAACCGGAATGAGCAGTTCTTC. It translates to CASSVEQGANRNEQFF.

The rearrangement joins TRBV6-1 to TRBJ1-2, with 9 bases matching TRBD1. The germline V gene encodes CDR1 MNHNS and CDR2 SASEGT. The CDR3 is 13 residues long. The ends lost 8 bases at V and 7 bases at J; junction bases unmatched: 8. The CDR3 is CASLVGTGSGYTF. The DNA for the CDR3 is TGTGCCAGCCTAGTCGGGACAGGGTCTGGCTACACCTTC.

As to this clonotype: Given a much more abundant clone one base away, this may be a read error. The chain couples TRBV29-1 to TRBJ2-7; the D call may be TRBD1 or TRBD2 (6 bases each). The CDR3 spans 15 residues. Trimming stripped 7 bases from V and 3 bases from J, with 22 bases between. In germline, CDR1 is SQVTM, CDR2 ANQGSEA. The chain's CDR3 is CSADYFRGRIYEQYF. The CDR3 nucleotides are TGCAGCGCCGATTACTTTCGGGGGCGCATCTACGAGCAGTACTTC.

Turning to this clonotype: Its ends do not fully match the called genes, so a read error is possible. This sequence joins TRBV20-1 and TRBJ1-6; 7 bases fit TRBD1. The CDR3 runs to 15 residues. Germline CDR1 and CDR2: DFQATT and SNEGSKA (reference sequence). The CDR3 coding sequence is TGCAGTGCTAGTGCCCGGGACAGTAATAATCCACCCCTCCACTTT. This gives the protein CSASARDSNNPPLHF.

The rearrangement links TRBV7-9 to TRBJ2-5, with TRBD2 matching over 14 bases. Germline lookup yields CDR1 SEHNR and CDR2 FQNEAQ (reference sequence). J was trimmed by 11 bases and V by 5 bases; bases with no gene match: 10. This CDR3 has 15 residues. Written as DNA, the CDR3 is TGTGCCAGCAGCGTCTCGGGACTAGCGGGGGATGAGCAGTACTTC. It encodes CASSVSGLAGDEQYF. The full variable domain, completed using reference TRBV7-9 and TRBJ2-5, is DTGVSQNPRHKITKRGQNVTFRCDPISEHNRLYWYRQTLGQGPEFLTYFQNEAQLEKSRLLSDRFSAERPKGSFSTLEIQRTEQGDSAMYLCASSVSGLAGDEQYFGPGTRLLVL.

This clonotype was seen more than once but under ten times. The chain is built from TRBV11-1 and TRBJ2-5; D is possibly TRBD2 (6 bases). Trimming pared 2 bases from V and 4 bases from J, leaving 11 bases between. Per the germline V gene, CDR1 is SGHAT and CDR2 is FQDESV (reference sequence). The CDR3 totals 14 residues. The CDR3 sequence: CASSLLALGETQYF. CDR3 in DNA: TGTGCCAGCAGCTTACTAGCGCTGGGAGAGACCCAGTACTTC. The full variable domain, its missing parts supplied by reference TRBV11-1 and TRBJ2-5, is EAEVAQSPRYKITEKSQAVAFWCDPISGHATLYWYRQILGQGPELLVQFQDESVVDDSQLPKDRFSAERLKGVDSTLKIQPAELGDSAMYLCASSLLALGETQYFGPGTRLLVL.

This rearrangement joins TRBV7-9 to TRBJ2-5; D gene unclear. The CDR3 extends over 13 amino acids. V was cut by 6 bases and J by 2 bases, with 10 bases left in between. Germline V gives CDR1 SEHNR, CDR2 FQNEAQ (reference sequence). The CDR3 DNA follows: TGTGCCAGCAGATACCCCCTACAAGAGACCCAGTACTTC. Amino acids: CASRYPLQETQYF.

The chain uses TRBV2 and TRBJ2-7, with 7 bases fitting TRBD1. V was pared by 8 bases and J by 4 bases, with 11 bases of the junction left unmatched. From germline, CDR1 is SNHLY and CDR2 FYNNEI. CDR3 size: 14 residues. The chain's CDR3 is CASSEQGPLYEQYF. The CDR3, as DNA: TGTGCCAGCTCCGAACAGGGGCCCCTATACGAGCAGTACTTC.

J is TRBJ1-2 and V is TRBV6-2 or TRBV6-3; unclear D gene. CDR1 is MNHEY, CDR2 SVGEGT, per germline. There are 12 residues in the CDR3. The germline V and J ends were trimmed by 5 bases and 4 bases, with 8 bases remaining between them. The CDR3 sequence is CASSPEFYGYTF. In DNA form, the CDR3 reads TGTGCCAGCAGTCCCGAGTTCTATGGCTACACCTTC.

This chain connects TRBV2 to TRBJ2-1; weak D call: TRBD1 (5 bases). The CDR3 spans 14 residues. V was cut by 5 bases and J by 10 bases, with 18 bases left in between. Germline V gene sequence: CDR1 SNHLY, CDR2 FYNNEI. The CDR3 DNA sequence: TGTGCCAGCAGTTTAACCAGGGAATCCGGCGAGCAGTTCTTC. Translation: CASSLTRESGEQFF. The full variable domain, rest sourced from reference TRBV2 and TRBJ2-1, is EPEVTQTPSHQVTQMGQEVILRCVPISNHLYFYWYRQILGQKVEFLVSFYNNEISEKSEIFDDQFSVERPDGSNFTLKIRSTKLEDSAMYFCASSLTRESGEQFFGPGTRLTVL.

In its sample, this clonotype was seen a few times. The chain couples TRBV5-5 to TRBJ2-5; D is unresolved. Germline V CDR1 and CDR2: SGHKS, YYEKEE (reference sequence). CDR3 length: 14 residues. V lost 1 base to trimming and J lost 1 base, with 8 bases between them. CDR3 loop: CASSLRVSQETQYF. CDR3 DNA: TGTGCCAGCAGCTTGCGGGTATCCCAAGAGACCCAGTACTTC.

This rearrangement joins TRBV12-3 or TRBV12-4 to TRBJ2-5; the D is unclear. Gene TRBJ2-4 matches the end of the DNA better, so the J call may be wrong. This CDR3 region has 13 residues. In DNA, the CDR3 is TGTGCCAGCAGTTTTTCGAGTGGGGACATTCAGTACTTC. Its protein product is CASSFSSGDIQYF.